A single sample is the source of the 23 T cell receptor beta chains below, sequenced in a study of T-cell memory formation after mild COVID-19. In TCRdb, the 5' RACE reads were re-called with MiXCR into one record per CDR3 protein. Here the sample spans 55,000 to 80,000 distinct CDR3 sequences, 9.3% being singletons. The sequencing input was PBMCs or a T cell subset sorted from them (not recorded which). The receptors were sampled from a man in his late teens or twenties who had mild COVID-19 (a few samples of this study predate the infection). Cell type and time point are not known.

This clonotype turned up a few times. The V and J genes are TRBV7-8 and TRBJ1-2, with D possibly being TRBD1 (5 bases). There are 16 residues in the CDR3. The V and J ends lost 5 bases and 1 base respectively, with 17 bases between them. Germline values: CDR1 SGHVS, CDR2 FQNEAQ. The CDR3 DNA is TGTGCCAGCAGCCACCCTGGGGCGGGACTTAACTATGGCTACACCTTC. It codes for CASSHPGAGLNYGYTF. Looking up the rest from reference TRBV7-8 and TRBJ1-2 gives the full variable domain: GAGVSQSPRYKVAKRGQDVALRCDPISGHVSLFWYQQALGQGPEFLTYFQNEAQLDKSGLPSDRFFAERPEGSVSTLKIQRTQQEDSAVYLCASSHPGAGLNYGYTFGSGTRLTVV.

This chain links TRBV4-1 with TRBJ1-3, with D tentatively TRBD1 (5 bases). CDR1 MGHRA and CDR2 YSYEKL come from the germline V gene. The V end was cut by 2 bases, the J end by 4 bases, with 18 bases between. CDR3 length: 17 residues. The CDR3 loop is CASSQSLGREKGNTIYF. In DNA, the CDR3 is TGCGCCAGCAGCCAATCTTTGGGCAGGGAAAAAGGAAACACCATATATTTT.

The chain uses TRBV7-9 and TRBJ2-6; perhaps D is TRBD1 or TRBD2 (6 bases each). Trimming left V 8 bases short and J 0 bases short, with 11 bases between. From germline, CDR1 is SEHNR and CDR2 FQNEAQ (reference sequence). CDR3 length: 15 amino acids. CDR3 DNA: TGTGCCAGCCCGTGGGGGGCCTCTGGGGCCAACGTCCTGACTTTC. It encodes CASPWGASGANVLTF. Filled out from reference TRBV7-9 and TRBJ2-6, the complete variable domain reads DTGVSQNPRHKITKRGQNVTFRCDPISEHNRLYWYRQTLGQGPEFLTYFQNEAQLEKSRLLSDRFSAERPKGSFSTLEIQRTEQGDSAMYLCASPWGASGANVLTFGAGSRLTVL.

This clonotype was picked up a small number of times. The chain combines TRBV2 with TRBJ2-7; D may correspond to TRBD1 or TRBD2 (5 bases each). The V gene lost 8 bases and the J gene lost 3 bases, with 5 bases spanning the gap. Germline lookup yields CDR1 SNHLY and CDR2 FYNNEI. The CDR3 sequence is 10 residues long. CDR3 sequence reads: CASGGYEQYV. CDR3 coding DNA: TGTGCCAGCGGGGGCTACGAGCAGTACGTC.

This clonotype was observed a few times. This chain uses TRBV5-1 with TRBJ1-4; D gene uncertain. Trimming stripped 4 bases from V and 5 bases from J, with 15 bases between. This CDR3 region has 15 residues. The germline CDR1 and CDR2 sequences are SGHRS and YFSETQ. CDR3 sequence reads: CASSPEGVLNEKLFF. In DNA, the CDR3 is TGCGCCAGCAGCCCCGAAGGTGTATTAAATGAAAAACTGTTTTTT.

CDR3 protein: CASSPAEGNEQFF. The CDR3 nucleotides read TGTGCCAGCAGCCCGGCCGAAGGGAATGAGCAGTTCTTC. The V gene is TRBV7-8, the J gene TRBJ2-1; D unresolved. The V end lost 5 bases, the J end lost 7 bases, and 12 bases lay between the germline ends. The CDR3 length is 13 residues. Germline assignment: CDR1 SGHVS and CDR2 FQNEAQ.

The rearrangement links TRBV7-9 to TRBJ2-1, with 8 bases lining up with TRBD1. CDR3 length: 14 amino acids. The J segment lost 7 bases and the V segment lost 5 bases, leaving 7 bases of the junction unmatched. Germline V gene lookup returns CDR1 SEHNR and CDR2 FQNEAQ (reference sequence). DNA of the CDR3: TGTGCCAGCAGCGGCAGGGGGCTTATGAATGAGCAGTTCTTC. Protein product: CASSGRGLMNEQFF. Together with reference TRBV7-9 and TRBJ2-1, the CDR3 gives the full variable domain: DTGVSQNPRHKITKRGQNVTFRCDPISEHNRLYWYRQTLGQGPEFLTYFQNEAQLEKSRLLSDRFSAERPKGSFSTLEIQRTEQGDSAMYLCASSGRGLMNEQFFGPGTRLTVL.

The table lists this clonotype with many counts. The chain uses TRBV4-3 and TRBJ1-2; TRBD1 is a possible D gene (5 bases). Trimming cost V 0 bases and J 2 bases, with 7 bases left between them. The CDR3 is 14 amino acids. The germline CDR1 and CDR2 sequences are LGHNA and YSLEER. The CDR3 loop reads CASSQDWGNYGYTF. The CDR3 bases are TGCGCCAGCAGCCAAGATTGGGGGAACTATGGCTACACCTTC.

The table lists this clonotype with a few counts. The chain links TRBV20-1 to TRBJ2-5; D is undetermined. CDR3 length: 13 amino acids. CDR1 and CDR2 (germline): DFQATT, SNEGSKA (reference sequence). The germline V and J ends were trimmed by 1 base and 5 bases, with 11 bases remaining between them. The DNA of the CDR3 is TGCAGTGCTAGAGTTAGTAGCTTGGAGACCCAGTACTTC. The encoded protein is CSARVSSLETQYF.

This clonotype has ten or more counts. The rearrangement links TRBV4-2 to TRBJ2-7; the D gene is possibly TRBD1 (6 bases). Per the germline V gene, CDR1 is LGHNA and CDR2 is YNFKEQ. Trimming pared 3 bases from V and 5 bases from J, leaving 14 bases between. This CDR3 has 14 residues. The CDR3 nucleotides read TGTGCCAGCAGCCAGGTCGACAGGTCCAACGAGCAGTACTTC. Its protein is CASSQVDRSNEQYF.

This clonotype was counted a few times. The V and J genes are TRBV2 and TRBJ2-7; D not certain. The germline V and J ends were trimmed by 6 bases and 2 bases, with 5 bases remaining between them. This CDR3 contains 11 residues. CDR1 is SNHLY, CDR2 FYNNEI, per germline. CDR3 amino acids: CASSDAYEQYF. DNA of the CDR3: TGTGCCAGCAGCGACGCCTACGAGCAGTACTTC.

The rearrangement links TRBV18 to TRBJ2-7; no firm D call. Trimming shortened V by 4 bases and J by 3 bases, and 10 bases separated the two germline ends. This CDR3 is built from 13 residues. Germline V gene data show CDR1 as KGHSH and CDR2 as LQKENI. In DNA form, the CDR3 reads TGTGCCAGCTCACGGGTCGTTAACTACGAGCAGTACTTC. Its protein is CASSRVVNYEQYF.

At least ten counts were recorded for this clonotype. The chain is built from TRBV5-1 and TRBJ2-1; 9 positions match TRBD2. Trimming took 0 bases from V and 8 from J; bases not matched to a gene: 12. The CDR3 spans 17 residues. Germline CDR1 reads SGHRS; CDR2 reads YFSETQ. This CDR3 is CASSLAAGGGAVDEQFF. For the CDR3, the DNA is TGCGCCAGCAGCTTGGCGGCGGGCGGGGGGGCCGTCGATGAGCAGTTCTTC. Full variable domain (missing parts from reference TRBV5-1 and TRBJ2-1): KAGVTQTPRYLIKTRGQQVTLSCSPISGHRSVSWYQQTPGQGLQFLFEYFSETQRNKGNFPGRFSGRQFSNSRSEMNVSTLELGDSALYLCASSLAAGGGAVDEQFFGPGTRLTVL.

The J gene is TRBJ2-7, the V gene TRBV20-1; TRBD1 aligns across 9 bases. Trimming removed 3 bases from V and 3 bases from J; junction bases left unmatched: 6. The CDR3 has 14 residues. The germline V gene encodes CDR1 DFQATT and CDR2 SNEGSKA (reference sequence). In DNA form, the CDR3 reads TGCAGTGCTAGTGACAGGGGGATTAACTACGAGCAGTACTTC. Translated: CSASDRGINYEQYF.

CDR3: CASSFPGPGREQYF. In nucleotides, the CDR3 is TGTGCCAGCAGTTTTCCGGGCCCGGGGCGGGAGCAGTACTTC. V gene TRBV12-3 or TRBV12-4 combines with J gene TRBJ2-7; tentatively, D is TRBD1 or TRBD2 (5 bases each). With 3 bases removed from V and 7 bases from J, the gap between germline ends came to 16 bases. The CDR3 sequence is 14 residues long.

Here the CDR3 DNA reads TGTGCCAGCAGTGTAGGTGGGGGCCGACCCACAGATACGCAGTATTTT. Protein: CASSVGGGRPTDTQYF. The chain links TRBV25-1 to TRBJ2-3; the D gene is possibly TRBD1 (6 bases). Germline V gene data show CDR1 as MGHDK and CDR2 as SYGVNS. CDR3 length: 16 residues. Trimming took off 4 bases at V and 2 bases at J, with 16 bases between the two ends. Supplemented by reference TRBV25-1 and TRBJ2-3, the full variable domain reads EADIYQTPRYLVIGTGKKITLECSQTMGHDKMYWYQQDPGMELHLIHYSYGVNSTEKGDLSSESTVSRIRTEHFPLTLESARPSHTSQYLCASSVGGGRPTDTQYFGPGTRLTVL.

Here the CDR3 reads CSASWGDRTNQPQHF. DNA for the CDR3: TGCAGTGCTAGTTGGGGGGACAGGACCAATCAGCCCCAGCATTTT. V and J are TRBV20-1 and TRBJ1-5, with 8 bases lining up with TRBD1. With V trimmed by 3 bases and J by 3 bases, 7 bases remained unmatched. CDR1 DFQATT and CDR2 SNEGSKA come from the germline V gene (reference sequence). The CDR3 contains 15 residues.

This clonotype has at least ten counts. This sequence joins TRBV5-1 and TRBJ2-2, with D maybe TRBD1 (6 bases). The length of the CDR3 is 14 residues. Germline V gives CDR1 SGHRS, CDR2 YFSETQ. Trimming took off 7 bases at V and 4 bases at J, with 14 bases between the two ends. CDR3 in DNA: TGCGCCAGCGCGGCCAGGGGTTCCACCGGGGAGCTGTTTTTT. Its translation: CASAARGSTGELFF.

This clonotype was observed a few times. The V gene is TRBV7-2, the J gene TRBJ2-1, with 9 positions matching TRBD1. Germline V gene data show CDR1 as SGHTA and CDR2 as FQGNSA. The CDR3 loop spans 15 amino acids. V dropped 3 bases and J dropped 5; count of bases not matched to a gene: 5. The CDR3 region is CASSFTGTGHNEQFF. CDR3 bases: TGTGCCAGCAGCTTCACGGGGACAGGGCACAATGAGCAGTTCTTC.

This sequence joins TRBV6-2 or TRBV6-3 and TRBJ2-5; unclear D gene. Germline V gene data show CDR1 as MNHEY and CDR2 as SVGEGT. V lost 2 bases and J lost 5, with 9 bases in between. CDR3 length: 13 amino acids. CDR3 sequence (DNA): TGTGCCAGCAGTTACGACCCCAGGGAGACCCAGTACTTC. This codes for CASSYDPRETQYF.

The chain joins TRBV12-3 or TRBV12-4 to TRBJ1-1; D remains ambiguous. The CDR3 sequence is 13 residues long. V lost 2 bases and J 6 bases, leaving 10 bases between the germline ends. Here the CDR3 DNA reads TGTGCCAGCAGTTTAATGTGGGTAGCTGAAGCTTTCTTT. This encodes CASSLMWVAEAFF.

This clonotype came up a few times. This rearrangement joins TRBV20-1 to TRBJ2-5, with D possibly being TRBD2 (5 bases). The V and J ends lost 5 bases and 5 bases respectively, with 18 bases between them. This CDR3 is 14 amino acids long. From germline, CDR1 is DFQATT and CDR2 SNEGSKA (reference sequence). The CDR3 sequence: CSAGGLSGRETQYF. The DNA for the CDR3 is TGCAGTGCTGGTGGACTCTCCGGGCGCGAGACCCAGTACTTC.

This clonotype was seen a few times. This chain joins TRBV28 and TRBJ1-4, with D maybe TRBD1 (6 bases). The CDR3 runs to 14 residues. Germline V gives CDR1 MDHEN, CDR2 SYDVKM. Trimming removed 4 bases at V and 7 bases at J, with 13 bases between. The CDR3 loop is CASSSGGAAEKLFF. DNA of the CDR3: TGTGCCAGCAGTTCCGGGGGGGCGGCTGAAAAACTGTTTTTT.